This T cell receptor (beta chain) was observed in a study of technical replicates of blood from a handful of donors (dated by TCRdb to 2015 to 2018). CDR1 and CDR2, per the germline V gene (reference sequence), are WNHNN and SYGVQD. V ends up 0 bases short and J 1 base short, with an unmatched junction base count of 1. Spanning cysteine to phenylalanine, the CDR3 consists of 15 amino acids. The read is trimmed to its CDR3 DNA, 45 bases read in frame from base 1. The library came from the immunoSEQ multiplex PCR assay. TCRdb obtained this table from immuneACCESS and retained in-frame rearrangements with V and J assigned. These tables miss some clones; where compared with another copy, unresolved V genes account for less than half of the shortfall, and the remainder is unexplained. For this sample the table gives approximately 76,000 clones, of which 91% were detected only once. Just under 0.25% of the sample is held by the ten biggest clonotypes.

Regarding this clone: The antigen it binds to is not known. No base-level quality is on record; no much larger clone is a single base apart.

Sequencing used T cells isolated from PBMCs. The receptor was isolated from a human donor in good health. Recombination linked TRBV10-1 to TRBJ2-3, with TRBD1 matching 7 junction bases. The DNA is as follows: TGCGCCAGCAGTGAGTCAGGGGGCGGCACAGATACGCAGTATTTT. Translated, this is CASSESGGGTDTQYF.